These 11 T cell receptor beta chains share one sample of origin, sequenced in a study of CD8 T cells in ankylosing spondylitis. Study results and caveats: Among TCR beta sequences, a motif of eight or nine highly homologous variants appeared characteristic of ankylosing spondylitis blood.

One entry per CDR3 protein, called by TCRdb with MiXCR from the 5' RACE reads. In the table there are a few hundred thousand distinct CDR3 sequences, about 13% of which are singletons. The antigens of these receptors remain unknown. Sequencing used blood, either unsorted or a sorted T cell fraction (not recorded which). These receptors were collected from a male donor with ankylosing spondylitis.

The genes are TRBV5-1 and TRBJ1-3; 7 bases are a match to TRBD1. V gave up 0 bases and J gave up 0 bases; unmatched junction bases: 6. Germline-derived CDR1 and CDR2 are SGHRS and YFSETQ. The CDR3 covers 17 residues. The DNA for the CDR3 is TGCGCCAGCAGCTTGGAGGGACAGCCAAGCTCTGGAAACACCATATATTTT. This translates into CASSLEGQPSSGNTIYF.

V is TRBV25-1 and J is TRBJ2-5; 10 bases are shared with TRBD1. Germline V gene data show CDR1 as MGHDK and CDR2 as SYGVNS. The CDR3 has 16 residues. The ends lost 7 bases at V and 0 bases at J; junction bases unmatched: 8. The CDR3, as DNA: TGTGCCAGCACCCCTCCGGGACAGGGGAACCAAGAGACCCAGTACTTC. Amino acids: CASTPPGQGNQETQYF.

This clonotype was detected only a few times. The CDR3, as DNA: TGTGCCAGCTCACCGTCGGTAACCGGGACAGAAACCTACGAGCAGTACTTC. Translating it yields CASSPSVTGTETYEQYF. The chain combines TRBV18 with TRBJ2-7; 7 bases line up with TRBD1. The V gene's germline CDR1 is KGHSH and CDR2 LQKENI. This CDR3 is 17 amino acids long. The V gene end was trimmed by 3 bases and the J gene end by 2 bases; junction bases not matched to a gene: 13.

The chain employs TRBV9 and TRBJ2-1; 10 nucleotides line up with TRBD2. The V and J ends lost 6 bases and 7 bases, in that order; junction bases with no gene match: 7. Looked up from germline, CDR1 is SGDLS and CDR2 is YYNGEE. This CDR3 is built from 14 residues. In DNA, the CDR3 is TGTGCCAGCAACCTAATGACTAGCGGGAATGAGCAGTTCTTC. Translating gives CASNLMTSGNEQFF.

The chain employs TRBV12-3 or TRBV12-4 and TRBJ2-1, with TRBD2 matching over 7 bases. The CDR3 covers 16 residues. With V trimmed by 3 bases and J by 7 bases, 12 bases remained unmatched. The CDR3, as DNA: TGTGCCAGCAGTTTCGTCATCACGGGAGGTTTAAATGAGCAGTTCTTC. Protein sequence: CASSFVITGGLNEQFF.

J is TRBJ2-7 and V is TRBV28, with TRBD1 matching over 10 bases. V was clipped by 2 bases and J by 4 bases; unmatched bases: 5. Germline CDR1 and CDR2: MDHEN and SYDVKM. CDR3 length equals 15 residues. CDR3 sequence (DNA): TGTGCCAGCAGTTTAGAGGGACAGGGGCTTTACGAGCAGTACGTC. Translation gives CASSLEGQGLYEQYV.

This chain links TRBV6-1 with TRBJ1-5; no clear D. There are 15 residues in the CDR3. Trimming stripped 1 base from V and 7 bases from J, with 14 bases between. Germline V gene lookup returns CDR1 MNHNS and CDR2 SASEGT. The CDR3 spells CASSEGSYNRQPQHF. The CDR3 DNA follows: TGTGCCAGCAGTGAAGGAAGCTACAATCGGCAGCCCCAGCATTTT.

The CDR3 coding sequence is TGTGCCAGCAGCTTGGAAGGGGAGAGGGAGACCCAGTACTTC. Amino acids: CASSLEGERETQYF. The chain recombines TRBV5-5 with TRBJ2-5; D might be TRBD1 or TRBD2, each matching 5 bases. Trimming cost V 0 bases and J 5 bases, with 11 bases left between them. The CDR3 runs to 14 residues. Germline V lookup: CDR1 SGHKS, CDR2 YYEKEE (reference sequence).

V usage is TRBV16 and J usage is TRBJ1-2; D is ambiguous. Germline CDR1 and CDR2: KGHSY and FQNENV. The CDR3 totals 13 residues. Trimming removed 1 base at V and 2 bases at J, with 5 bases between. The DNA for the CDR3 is TGTGCCAGCAGCCAATTGCAAAACTATGGCTACACCTTC. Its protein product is CASSQLQNYGYTF.

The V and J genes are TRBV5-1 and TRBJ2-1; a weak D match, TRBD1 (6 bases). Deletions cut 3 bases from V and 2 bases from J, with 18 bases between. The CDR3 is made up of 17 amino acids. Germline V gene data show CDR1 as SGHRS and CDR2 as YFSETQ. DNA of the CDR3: TGCGCCAGCAGCTCAACTACAGGGACGGTAGCCTACAATGAGCAGTTCTTC. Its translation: CASSSTTGTVAYNEQFF.

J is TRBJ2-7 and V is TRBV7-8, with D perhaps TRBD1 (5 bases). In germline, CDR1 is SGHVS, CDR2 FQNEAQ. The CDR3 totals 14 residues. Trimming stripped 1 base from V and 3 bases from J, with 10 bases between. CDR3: CASSLGRQYYEQYV. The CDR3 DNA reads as TGTGCCAGCAGCTTAGGCCGACAGTACTACGAGCAGTACGTC.